This TCR beta chain was profiled in a study of T-cell reconstitution after alpha-beta-depleted transplantation in children. Preparation of the TCRbeta library was carried out with unique molecular identifiers. In TCRdb, the PCR reads were re-called with MiXCR into one record per CDR3 protein. This table has over 120,000 distinct CDR3 sequences, about 9% appearing once. This clonotype occurred many times. The germline CDR1 and CDR2 sequences are LGHDT and YNNKEL (reference sequence). CDR3 size: 14 residues. Trimming pared 1 base from V and 2 bases from J, leaving 9 bases between. The sample in question was PBMCs, mostly from graft donor cells, obtained 180 days after TCRalphabeta/CD19-depleted stem cell transplant. The clonotype comes from a female patient aged 2 to 10 who had a stem cell transplant for congenital amegakaryocytic thrombocytopenia, so the T cells may come from the graft donor. This chain links TRBV3-1 with TRBJ2-7; D unclear. The CDR3 reads CASSQGEPPYEQYF. DNA for the CDR3: TGTGCCAGCAGCCAAGGGGAACCACCCTACGAGCAGTACTTC.